These T cell receptor beta chains were read from a single sample in a study of radiation and T cells in renal cell carcinoma. The assay was immunoSEQ multiplex PCR, and TCRdb's table has in-frame clones only and misses some. The table lists around 170,000 clones, about 88% of them singletons. The sample consisted of blood, taken from a patient whose treatment included radiotherapy and nephrectomy. The origin of the receptors is a woman aged 50 to 60 with renal cell carcinoma. CDR3s include the opening cysteine and the closing phenylalanine or tryptophan. A D gene is named only where the DNA matches it firmly. Clone size is shown for a subset of rows, as once, few, many or a class of expanded clone.

d_call j_call clone_size cdr3_length v_call cdr3_aa cdr3_nt
. TRBJ2-3 once 15 TRBV30 CAWSSRGTPGDTQYF TGTGCCTGGAGCTCCCGTGGGACCCCTGGCGATACGCAGTATTTT
. TRBJ2-7 . 12 TRBV5-8 CASRTVSYEQYF TGTGCCAGCAGGACAGTCTCCTACGAGCAGTACTTC
TRBD2 TRBJ2-5 . 16 TRBV19 CASSTGGLAGGETQYF TGTGCCAGTAGTACTGGTGGACTAGCGGGCGGAGAGACCCAGTACTTC
. TRBJ1-6 . 13 TRBV19 CASSPRTGSPLHF TGTGCCAGTAGTCCCCGGACCGGTTCACCCCTCCACTTT
TRBD2 TRBJ2-5 . 12 TRBV7-9 CAGSGGGETQYF TGTGCCGGTAGCGGGGGAGGAGAGACCCAGTACTTC
. TRBJ1-3 . 16 TRBV7-2 CASSLVGGAVGNTIYF TGTGCCAGCAGCTTAGTTGGGGGAGCAGTAGGAAACACCATATATTTT
TRBD1 TRBJ1-3 . 16 TRBV9 CASSSAGQGFGNTIYF TGTGCCAGCAGCTCGGCGGGACAGGGGTTTGGAAACACCATATATTTT
. TRBJ2-1 . 15 TRBV5-4 CASSLGTENYNEQFF TGTGCCAGCAGCTTGGGGACAGAGAACTACAATGAGCAGTTCTTC
. TRBJ2-1 . 13 TRBV5-1 CASSSDVGNEQFF TGCGCCAGCAGCTCCGATGTGGGAAATGAGCAGTTCTTC
. TRBJ1-1 . 14 TRBV5-1 CASSWRPGDTEAFF TGCGCCAGCAGCTGGCGGCCTGGGGACACTGAAGCTTTCTTT
TRBD2 TRBJ2-3 . 17 TRBV7-6 CASSFRPSGGAADTQYF TGTGCCAGCAGCTTCCGCCCCAGCGGGGGGGCCGCAGATACGCAGTATTTT
. TRBJ2-2 . 15 TRBV7-9 CASSPGPRDSGELFF TGTGCCAGCAGTCCTGGACCTCGAGATTCCGGGGAGCTGTTTTTT
TRBD1 TRBJ1-2 . 16 TRBV4-3 CASSQAGQGPNYGYTF TGCGCCAGCAGCCAAGCCGGACAGGGACCTAACTATGGCTACACCTTC
. TRBJ1-2 . 13 TRBV5-6 CASSLPQGDGYTF TGTGCCAGCAGCTTGCCGCAGGGTGACGGCTACACCTTC
. TRBJ2-2 . 14 TRBV2 CASRERANTGELFF TGTGCCAGCAGGGAGAGGGCGAACACCGGGGAGCTGTTTTTT
. TRBJ2-2 . 15 TRBV19 CASSSSQGGAGELFF TGTGCCAGTAGTTCGTCACAGGGAGGGGCCGGGGAGCTGTTTTTT
. TRBJ2-3 . 12 TRBV30 CASNPGPDTQYF TGTGCCTCAAACCCGGGCCCAGATACGCAGTATTTT
. TRBJ1-2 . 14 TRBV9 CASSTPLQNYGYTF TGTGCCAGCAGTACCCCCCTCCAAAACTATGGCTACACCTTC
TRBD1 TRBJ1-5 . 15 TRBV11-3 CASSLVLTGEEAQHF TGTGCCAGCAGCTTAGTCTTGACAGGGGAGGAAGCCCAGCATTTT
. TRBJ1-3 few 14 TRBV30 CAWSDSGLGNTIYF TGTGCCTGGAGCGATTCAGGGTTGGGAAACACCATATATTTT
TRBD1 TRBJ2-3 . 13 TRBV30 CAWNRGSTDTQYF TGTGCCTGGAACAGGGGGAGCACAGATACGCAGTATTTT
. TRBJ1-1 . 12 TRBV10-3 CAISPGNTEAFF TGTGCCATCAGTCCAGGGAACACTGAAGCTTTCTTT
TRBD2 TRBJ2-3 . 15 TRBV4-2 CASSQGAGDTDTQYF TGTGCCAGCAGCCAAGGGGCGGGGGACACAGATACGCAGTATTTT
. TRBJ2-5 . 17 TRBV5-1 CASSSLLGQTILETQYF TGCGCCAGCAGCTCGTTACTAGGACAGACGATCCTAGAGACCCAGTACTTC
TRBD2 TRBJ2-7 . 15 TRBV7-2 CASSSERGISYEQYF TGTGCCAGCAGCTCCGAGCGGGGGATTTCCTACGAGCAGTACTTC
TRBD1 TRBJ2-1 . 15 TRBV5-1 CASTLTGDFGNEQFF TGCGCCAGCACCCTTACAGGGGATTTCGGCAATGAGCAGTTCTTC
. TRBJ2-7 . 14 TRBV15 CATSRRMSTYEQYF TGTGCCACCAGCAGACGGATGAGCACCTACGAGCAGTACTTC
TRBD1 TRBJ1-2 once 15 TRBV19 CASSTPGTGAIGYTF TGTGCCAGTAGTACACCCGGGACAGGGGCTATCGGCTACACCTTC
. TRBJ1-1 . 14 TRBV14 CASSQEGWYTEAFF TGTGCCAGCAGCCAAGAAGGATGGTACACTGAAGCTTTCTTT
. TRBJ2-2 . 14 TRBV19 CASRTGWDTGELFF TGTGCCAGTAGAACAGGGTGGGACACCGGGGAGCTGTTTTTT
. TRBJ1-3 . 18 TRBV19 CASSIVVQAISSGNTIYF TGTGCCAGTAGTATAGTTGTACAGGCGATCTCCTCTGGAAACACCATATATTTT
TRBD1 TRBJ1-1 . 13 TRBV29-1 CSVWRTGIGEAFF TGCAGCGTTTGGAGGACAGGGATTGGCGAAGCTTTCTTT
TRBD1 TRBJ1-2 . 13 TRBV11-2 CASSFDRGNGYTF TGTGCCAGCAGCTTCGACAGGGGGAATGGCTACACCTTC
TRBD1 TRBJ1-2 . 15 TRBV7-3 CASSPENRGVYGYTF TGTGCCAGCAGCCCCGAGAACAGGGGTGTCTATGGCTACACCTTC
TRBD1 TRBJ2-1 . 15 TRBV19 CASSSGTGEYNEQFF TGTGCCAGTAGTTCCGGGACAGGGGAGTACAATGAGCAGTTCTTC
. TRBJ1-1 . 14 TRBV10-3 CAISTRQSSTEAFF TGTGCCATCAGTACCCGACAGAGCTCCACTGAAGCTTTCTTT
. TRBJ1-4 . 13 TRBV18 CASSPDRNEKLFF TGTGCCAGCTCCCCAGACAGAAATGAAAAACTGTTTTTT
. TRBJ2-2 once 12 TRBV19 CASSGDTGELFF TGTGCCAGTAGTGGGGACACCGGGGAGCTGTTTTTT
TRBD1 TRBJ1-1 . 16 TRBV14 CASSQEWGQGGTEAFF TGTGCCAGCAGCCAAGAGTGGGGACAGGGGGGAACTGAAGCTTTCTTT
. TRBJ2-5 few 11 TRBV5-1 CASSLWETQYF TGCGCCAGCAGCTTGTGGGAGACCCAGTACTTC
. TRBJ2-1 . 12 TRBV30 CAWSVRADEQFF TGTGCCTGGAGTGTGAGGGCCGATGAGCAGTTCTTC
TRBD2 TRBJ2-2 . 16 TRBV5-4 CASSPGLETNTGELFF TGTGCCAGCAGCCCAGGACTAGAGACCAATACCGGGGAGCTGTTTTTT
TRBD1 TRBJ1-3 . 17 TRBV18 CASSPLPTGDSGNTIYF TGTGCCAGCTCACCCCTCCCGACAGGGGACTCTGGAAACACCATATATTTT
. TRBJ2-5 . 12 TRBV5-1 CASSFGQETQYF TGCGCCAGCAGCTTTGGACAAGAGACCCAGTACTTC
TRBD2 TRBJ2-3 . 15 TRBV5-4 CASSLYSGATDTQYF TGTGCCAGCAGCTTGTATAGCGGGGCGACAGATACGCAGTATTTT
TRBD1 TRBJ1-6 few 14 TRBV7-9 CASSGGDSYSPLHF TGTGCCAGCAGCGGGGGGGACAGCTATTCACCCCTCCACTTT
. TRBJ1-1 . 14 TRBV9 CASSPTPGQPEAFF TGTGCCAGCAGCCCCACTCCGGGACAACCTGAAGCTTTCTTT
. TRBJ2-7 . 13 TRBV7-2 CASSSYLSYEQYF TGTGCCAGCAGCTCCTACCTCTCCTACGAGCAGTACTTC
TRBD2 TRBJ2-1 . 17 TRBV6-4 CASSPNYGGGALNEQFF TGTGCCAGCAGCCCTAACTACGGGGGGGGCGCCCTCAATGAGCAGTTCTTC
. TRBJ2-6 . 16 TRBV11-2 CASSFIAWSGANVLTF TGTGCCAGCAGCTTTATCGCGTGGTCTGGGGCCAACGTCCTGACTTTC
. TRBJ1-5 . 13 TRBV19 CASSTDSLQPQHF TGTGCCAGTAGTACGGACAGCCTTCAGCCCCAGCATTTT
TRBD1 TRBJ1-2 . 13 TRBV5-4 CASSFGTEYGYTF TGTGCCAGCAGCTTTGGGACAGAATATGGCTACACCTTC
TRBD2 TRBJ2-3 . 15 TRBV7-6 CASTRVSFGGDTQYF TGTGCCAGCACCCGAGTGAGCTTCGGGGGGGATACGCAGTATTTT
. TRBJ1-5 . 17 TRBV7-8 CASSSGQQGYSNQPQHF TGTGCCAGCAGCTCTGGACAGCAGGGTTATAGCAATCAGCCCCAGCATTTT
. TRBJ1-5 . 11 TRBV6-6 CASSYPEPQHF TGTGCCAGCAGTTACCCAGAGCCCCAGCATTTT
. TRBJ2-7 . 15 TRBV5-1 CASSLGEGQTYEQYF TGCGCCAGCAGCTTGGGAGAGGGGCAAACCTACGAGCAGTACTTC